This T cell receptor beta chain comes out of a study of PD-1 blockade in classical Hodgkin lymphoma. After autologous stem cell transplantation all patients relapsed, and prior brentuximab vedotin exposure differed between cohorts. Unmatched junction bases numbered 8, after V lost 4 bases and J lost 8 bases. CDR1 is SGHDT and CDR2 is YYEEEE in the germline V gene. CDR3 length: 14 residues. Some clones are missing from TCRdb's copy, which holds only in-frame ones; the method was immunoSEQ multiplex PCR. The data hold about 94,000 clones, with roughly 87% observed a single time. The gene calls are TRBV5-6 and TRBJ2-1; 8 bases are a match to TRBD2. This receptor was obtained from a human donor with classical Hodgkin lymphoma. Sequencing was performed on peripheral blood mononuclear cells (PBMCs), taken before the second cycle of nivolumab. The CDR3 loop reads CASSHSGSVDEQFF. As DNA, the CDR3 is TGTGCCAGCAGCCACAGCGGGAGTGTAGATGAGCAGTTCTTC.